The clone carrying this T cell receptor (beta chain) has only one observation. The sample is drawn from a study of control samples from healthy donors and cancer patients. This CDR3 is 15 amino acids long. J gave up 3 bases and V 3 bases, and 7 bases lay outside the gene matches. Per germline, CDR1 SGHDT and CDR2 YYEEEE. Repertoires were generated with immunoSEQ multiplex PCR, while TCRdb's copy carries only in-frame clones and drops some. The data hold some 25,000 clones, with approximately 78% observed a single time. Sequencing was done on a sample of PBMCs. The sequence was obtained from a man in his sixties with colorectal cancer. V and J are TRBV5-6 and TRBJ1-1, with TRBD1 identical over 8 bases. The CDR3 nucleotides read TGTGCCAGCAGCTATGGCAGGGGGCTGGACACTGAAGCTTTCTTT. This sequence encodes CASSYGRGLDTEAFF. Complete variable domain (other parts from reference TRBV5-6 and TRBJ1-1): DAGVTQSPTHLIKTRGQQVTLRCSPKSGHDTVSWYQQALGQGPQFIFQYYEEEERQRGNFPDRFSGHQFPNYSSELNVNALLLGDSALYLCASSYGRGLDTEAFFGQGTRLTVV.